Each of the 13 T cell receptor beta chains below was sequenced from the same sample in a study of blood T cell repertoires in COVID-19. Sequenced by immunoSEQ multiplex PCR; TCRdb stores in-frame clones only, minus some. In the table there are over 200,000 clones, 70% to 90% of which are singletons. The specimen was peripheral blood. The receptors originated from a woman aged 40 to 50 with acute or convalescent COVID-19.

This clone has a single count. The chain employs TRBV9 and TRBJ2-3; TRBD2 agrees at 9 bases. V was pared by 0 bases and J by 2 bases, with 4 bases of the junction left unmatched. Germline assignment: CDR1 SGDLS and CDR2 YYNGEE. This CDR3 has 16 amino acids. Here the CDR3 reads CASSVDAGGLTDTQYF. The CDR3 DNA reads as TGTGCCAGCAGCGTAGATGCGGGGGGGCTCACAGATACGCAGTATTTT.

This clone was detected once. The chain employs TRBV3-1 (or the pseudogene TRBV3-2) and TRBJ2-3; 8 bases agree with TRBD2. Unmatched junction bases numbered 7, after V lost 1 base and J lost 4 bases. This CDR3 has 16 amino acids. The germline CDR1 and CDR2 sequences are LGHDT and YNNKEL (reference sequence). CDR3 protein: CASSQVTGGRSDTQYF. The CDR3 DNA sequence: TGTGCCAGCAGCCAAGTAACGGGGGGGCGATCAGATACGCAGTATTTT.

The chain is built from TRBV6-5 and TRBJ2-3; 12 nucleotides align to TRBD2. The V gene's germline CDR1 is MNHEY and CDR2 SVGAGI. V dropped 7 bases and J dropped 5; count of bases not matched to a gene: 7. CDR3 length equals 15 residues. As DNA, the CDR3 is TGTGCCAGCAAATTGGCTAGCGGGGGGGGAGATACGCAGTATTTT. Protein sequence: CASKLASGGGDTQYF.

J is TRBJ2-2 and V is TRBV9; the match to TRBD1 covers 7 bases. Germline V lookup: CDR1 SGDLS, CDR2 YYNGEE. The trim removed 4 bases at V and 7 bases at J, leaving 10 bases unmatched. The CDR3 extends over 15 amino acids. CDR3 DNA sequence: TGTGCCAGCAGCCCGCGACAGGGAGTGGGCGGGGAGCTGTTTTTT. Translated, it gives CASSPRQGVGGELFF.

The CDR3 DNA reads as TGTGCCAGCAGCTTAGGGGGGCAGACTAACACTGAAGCTTTCTTT. It specifies CASSLGGQTNTEAFF. V and J are TRBV11-3 and TRBJ1-1; D is perhaps TRBD1 (6 bases). V lost 1 base and J lost 2, with 11 bases in between. The CDR3 is made up of 15 amino acids. CDR1 and CDR2 (germline): SGHNT, YENEEA.

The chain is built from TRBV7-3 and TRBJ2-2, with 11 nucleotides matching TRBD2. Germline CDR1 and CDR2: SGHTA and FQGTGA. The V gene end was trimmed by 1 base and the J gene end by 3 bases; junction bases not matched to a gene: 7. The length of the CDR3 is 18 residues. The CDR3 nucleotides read TGTGCCAGCAGCTTAAATGGTTGGACTAGCGGGCACACCGGGGAGCTGTTTTTT. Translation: CASSLNGWTSGHTGELFF. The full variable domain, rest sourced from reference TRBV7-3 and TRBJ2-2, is GAGVSQTPSNKVTEKGKYVELRCDPISGHTALYWYRQSLGQGPEFLIYFQGTGAADDSGLPNDRFFAVRPEGSVSTLKIQRTERGDSAVYLCASSLNGWTSGHTGELFFGEGSRLTVL.

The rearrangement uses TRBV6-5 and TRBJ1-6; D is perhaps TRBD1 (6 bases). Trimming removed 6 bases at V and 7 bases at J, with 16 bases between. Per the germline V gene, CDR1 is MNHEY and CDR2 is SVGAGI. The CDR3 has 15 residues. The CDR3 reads CASSRGGASNSPLHF. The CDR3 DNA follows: TGTGCCAGCAGCCGGGGGGGGGCATCGAATTCACCCCTCCACTTT.

CDR3: CAWNQATNEQFF. CDR3 DNA sequence: TGTGCCTGGAATCAGGCCACCAATGAGCAGTTCTTC. This chain joins TRBV30 and TRBJ2-1; no firm D call. Trimming took off 4 bases at V and 6 bases at J, with 10 bases between the two ends. This CDR3 comprises 12 residues. CDR1 is GTSNPN and CDR2 is SVGIG in the germline V gene (reference sequence).

The CDR3 region has the DNA TGTGCCAGCAGAAGCGGGGGGGAATACAATGAGCAGTTCTTC. Protein sequence: CASRSGGEYNEQFF. This chain links TRBV2 with TRBJ2-1, with TRBD2 matching 10 bases. J gave up 4 bases and V 6 bases, and 3 bases lay outside the gene matches. CDR1 and CDR2 (germline): SNHLY, FYNNEI. The CDR3 is 14 residues long.

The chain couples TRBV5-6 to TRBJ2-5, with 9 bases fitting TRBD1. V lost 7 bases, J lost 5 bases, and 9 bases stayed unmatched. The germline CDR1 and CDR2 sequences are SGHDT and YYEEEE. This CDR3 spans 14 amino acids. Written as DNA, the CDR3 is TGTGCCAGCGGCGGACAGGGGCGAGAGGAGACCCAGTACTTC. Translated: CASGGQGREETQYF.

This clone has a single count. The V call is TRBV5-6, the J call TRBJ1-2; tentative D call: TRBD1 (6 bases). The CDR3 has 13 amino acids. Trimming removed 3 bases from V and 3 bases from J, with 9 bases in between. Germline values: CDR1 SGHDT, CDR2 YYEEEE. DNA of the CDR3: TGTGCCAGCAGCTCCGGGGGGCACTATGGCTACACCTTC. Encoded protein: CASSSGGHYGYTF.

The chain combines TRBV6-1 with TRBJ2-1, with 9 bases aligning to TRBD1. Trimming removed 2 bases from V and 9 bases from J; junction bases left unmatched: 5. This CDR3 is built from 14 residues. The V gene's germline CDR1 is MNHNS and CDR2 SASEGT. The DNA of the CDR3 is TGTGCCAGCAGTGAAATGGGACAGGGAGGTGAGCAGTTCTTC. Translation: CASSEMGQGGEQFF.

CDR3 sequence (DNA): TGTGCTAGTGGTTTGACCTCCGGGACAGGGGCTAATTCACCCCTCCACTTT. It translates to CASGLTSGTGANSPLHF. The V call is TRBV12-5, the J call TRBJ1-6; 10 bases are a match to TRBD1. Unmatched junction bases numbered 7, after V lost 2 bases and J lost 6 bases. The CDR3 runs to 17 residues. Germline-derived CDR1 and CDR2 are LGHNT and FRNRAP.